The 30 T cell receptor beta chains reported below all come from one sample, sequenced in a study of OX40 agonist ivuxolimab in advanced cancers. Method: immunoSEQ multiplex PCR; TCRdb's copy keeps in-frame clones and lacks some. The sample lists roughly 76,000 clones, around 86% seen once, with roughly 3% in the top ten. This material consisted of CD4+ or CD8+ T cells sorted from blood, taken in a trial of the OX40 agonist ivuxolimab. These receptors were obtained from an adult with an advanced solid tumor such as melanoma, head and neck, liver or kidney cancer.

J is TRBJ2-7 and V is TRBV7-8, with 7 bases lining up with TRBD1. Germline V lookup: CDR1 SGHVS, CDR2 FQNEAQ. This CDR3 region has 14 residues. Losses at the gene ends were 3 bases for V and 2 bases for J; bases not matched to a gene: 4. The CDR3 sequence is CASSFTGQTYEQYF. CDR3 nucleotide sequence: TGTGCCAGCAGCTTTACGGGACAGACCTACGAGCAGTACTTC.

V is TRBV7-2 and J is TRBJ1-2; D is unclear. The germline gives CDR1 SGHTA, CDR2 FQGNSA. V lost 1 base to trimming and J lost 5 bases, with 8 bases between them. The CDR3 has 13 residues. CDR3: CASSLGDGYGYTF. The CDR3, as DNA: TGTGCCAGCAGCTTAGGGGATGGGTATGGCTACACCTTC.

The chain's CDR3 is CASSSVGTGGVDGYTF. The CDR3 region has the DNA TGTGCCAGCAGCTCTGTAGGTACAGGGGGCGTGGATGGCTACACCTTC. The gene calls are TRBV7-9 and TRBJ1-2, with 9 nucleotides matching TRBD1. The CDR3 spans 16 residues. Germline V gives CDR1 SEHNR, CDR2 FQNEAQ (reference sequence). Trimming removed 4 bases from V and 6 bases from J; junction bases left unmatched: 12.

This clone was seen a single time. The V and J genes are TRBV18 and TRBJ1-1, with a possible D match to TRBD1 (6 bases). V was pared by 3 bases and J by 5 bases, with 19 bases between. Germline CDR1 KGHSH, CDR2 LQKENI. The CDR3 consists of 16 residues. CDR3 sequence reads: CASSPDLRGKGTEAFF. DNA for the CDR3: TGTGCCAGCTCACCTGATTTGAGGGGGAAGGGGACTGAAGCTTTCTTT.

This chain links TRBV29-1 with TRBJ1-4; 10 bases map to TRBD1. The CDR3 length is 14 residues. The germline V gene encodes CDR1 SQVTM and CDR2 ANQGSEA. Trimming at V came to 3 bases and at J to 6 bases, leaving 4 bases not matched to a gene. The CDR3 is CSVEGTGDDEKLFF. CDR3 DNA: TGCAGCGTTGAGGGGACAGGGGACGATGAAAAACTGTTTTTT.

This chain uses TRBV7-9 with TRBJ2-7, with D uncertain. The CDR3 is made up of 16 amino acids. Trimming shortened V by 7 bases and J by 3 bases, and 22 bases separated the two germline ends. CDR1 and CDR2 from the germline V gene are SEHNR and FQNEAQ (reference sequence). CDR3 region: CASTQALGRSGYEQYF. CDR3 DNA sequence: TGTGCCAGCACCCAGGCCCTGGGCCGGTCGGGCTACGAGCAGTACTTC.

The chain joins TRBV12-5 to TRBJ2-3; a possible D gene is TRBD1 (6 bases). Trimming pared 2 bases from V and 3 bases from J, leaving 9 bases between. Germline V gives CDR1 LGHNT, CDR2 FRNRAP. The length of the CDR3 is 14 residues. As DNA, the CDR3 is TGTGCTAGTGGTTTGATTCAGGGGACAGATACGCAGTATTTT. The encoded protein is CASGLIQGTDTQYF.

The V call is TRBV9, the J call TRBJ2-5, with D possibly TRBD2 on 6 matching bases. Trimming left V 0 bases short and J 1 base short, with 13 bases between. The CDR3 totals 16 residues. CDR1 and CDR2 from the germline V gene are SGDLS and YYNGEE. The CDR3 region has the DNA TGTGCCAGCAGCGTAGGCGCGGGACCGCTCCAAGAGACCCAGTACTTC. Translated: CASSVGAGPLQETQYF.

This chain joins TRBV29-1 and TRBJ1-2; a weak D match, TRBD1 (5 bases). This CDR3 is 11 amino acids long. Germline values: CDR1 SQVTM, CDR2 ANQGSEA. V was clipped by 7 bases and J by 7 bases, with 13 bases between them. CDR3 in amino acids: CSGGTDFGYTF. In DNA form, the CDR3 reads TGCAGCGGCGGGACGGACTTTGGCTACACCTTC.

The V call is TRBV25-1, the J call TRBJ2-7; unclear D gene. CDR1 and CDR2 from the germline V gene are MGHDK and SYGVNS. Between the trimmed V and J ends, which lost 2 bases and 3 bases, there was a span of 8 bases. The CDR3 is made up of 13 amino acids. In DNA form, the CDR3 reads TGTGCCAGCAGTGAAAACGGCGTCTACGAGCAGTACTTC. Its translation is CASSENGVYEQYF.

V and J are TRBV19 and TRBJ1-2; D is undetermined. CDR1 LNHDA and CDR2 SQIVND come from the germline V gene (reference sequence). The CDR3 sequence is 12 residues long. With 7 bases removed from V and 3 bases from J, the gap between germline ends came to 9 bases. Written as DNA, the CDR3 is TGTGCCAGTACTGTCGATTACTATGGCTACACCTTC. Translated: CASTVDYYGYTF.

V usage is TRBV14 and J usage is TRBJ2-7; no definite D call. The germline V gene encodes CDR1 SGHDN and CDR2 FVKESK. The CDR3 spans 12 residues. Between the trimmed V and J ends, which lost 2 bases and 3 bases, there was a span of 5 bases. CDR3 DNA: TGTGCCAGCAGCCAACAATTCTACGAGCAGTACTTC. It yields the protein CASSQQFYEQYF.

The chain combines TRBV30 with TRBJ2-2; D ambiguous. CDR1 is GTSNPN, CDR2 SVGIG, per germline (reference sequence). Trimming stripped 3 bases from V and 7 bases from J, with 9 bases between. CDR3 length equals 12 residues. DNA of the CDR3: TGTGCCTGGAGAAACGTCCTCGGGGAGCTGTTTTTT. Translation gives CAWRNVLGELFF.

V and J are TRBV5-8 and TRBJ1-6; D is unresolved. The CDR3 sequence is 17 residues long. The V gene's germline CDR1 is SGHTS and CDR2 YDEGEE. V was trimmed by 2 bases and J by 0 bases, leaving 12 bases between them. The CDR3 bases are TGTGCCAGCAGCTTTAGTTCCGCAGGCTCCTATAATTCACCCCTCCACTTT. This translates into CASSFSSAGSYNSPLHF.

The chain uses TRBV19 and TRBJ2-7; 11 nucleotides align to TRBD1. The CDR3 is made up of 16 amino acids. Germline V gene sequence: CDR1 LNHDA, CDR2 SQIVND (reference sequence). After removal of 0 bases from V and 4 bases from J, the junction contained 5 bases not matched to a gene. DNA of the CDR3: TGTGCCAGTAGTATAGAGAGGACAGGGGGCGTTTACGAGCAGTACTTC. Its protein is CASSIERTGGVYEQYF.

Here the CDR3 DNA reads TGTGCCAGCAGCTTAGGTGGGCGGGAACCGGGCTACGAGCAGTACTTC. Translated, it gives CASSLGGREPGYEQYF. This rearrangement joins TRBV7-2 to TRBJ2-7; D is possibly TRBD2 (6 bases). V shed 1 base and J shed 3 bases, with 16 bases lying between them. The CDR3 length is 16 residues. From germline, CDR1 is SGHTA and CDR2 FQGNSA.

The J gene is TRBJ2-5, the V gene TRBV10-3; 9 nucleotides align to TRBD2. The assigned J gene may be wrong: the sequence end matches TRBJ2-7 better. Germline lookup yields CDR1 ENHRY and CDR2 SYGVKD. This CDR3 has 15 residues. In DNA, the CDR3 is TGTGCCATCAGCGGTAGCGGGAGCCCCTCCTACGAGCAGTACTTC. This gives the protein CAISGSGSPSYEQYF.

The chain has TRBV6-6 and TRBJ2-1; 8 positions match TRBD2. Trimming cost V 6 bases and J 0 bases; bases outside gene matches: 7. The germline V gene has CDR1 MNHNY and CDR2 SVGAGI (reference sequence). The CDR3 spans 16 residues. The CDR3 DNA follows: TGTGCCAGCAGACTCAGGCTAGCGGGCTCCTACAATGAGCAGTTCTTC. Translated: CASRLRLAGSYNEQFF.

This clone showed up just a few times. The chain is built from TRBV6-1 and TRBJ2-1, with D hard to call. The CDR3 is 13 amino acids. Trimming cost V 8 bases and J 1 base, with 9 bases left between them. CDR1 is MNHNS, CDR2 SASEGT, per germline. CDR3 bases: TGTGCCAGCTGGGGTAGATCCTACAATGAGCAGTTCTTC. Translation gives CASWGRSYNEQFF.

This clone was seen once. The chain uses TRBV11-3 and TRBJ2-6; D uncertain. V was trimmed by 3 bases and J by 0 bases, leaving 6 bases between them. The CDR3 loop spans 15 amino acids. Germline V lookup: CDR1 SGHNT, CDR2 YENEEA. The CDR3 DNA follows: TGTGCCAGCAGCTTTAGGTCCTCTGGGGCCAACGTCCTGACTTTC. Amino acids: CASSFRSSGANVLTF.

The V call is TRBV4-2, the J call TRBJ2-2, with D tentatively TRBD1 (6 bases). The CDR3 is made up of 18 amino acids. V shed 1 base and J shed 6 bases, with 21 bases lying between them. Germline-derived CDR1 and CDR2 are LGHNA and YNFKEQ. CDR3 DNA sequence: TGTGCCAGCAGCCAAGTTTGGGGGCTCAGCTTTTCGGCCGGGGAGCTGTTTTTT. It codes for CASSQVWGLSFSAGELFF.

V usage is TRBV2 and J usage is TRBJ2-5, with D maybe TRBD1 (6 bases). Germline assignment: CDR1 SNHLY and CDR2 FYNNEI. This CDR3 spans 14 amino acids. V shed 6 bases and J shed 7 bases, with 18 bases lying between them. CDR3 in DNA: TGTGCCAGCAGCGCCCAAACAGGGATGGTGACCCAGTACTTC. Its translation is CASSAQTGMVTQYF.

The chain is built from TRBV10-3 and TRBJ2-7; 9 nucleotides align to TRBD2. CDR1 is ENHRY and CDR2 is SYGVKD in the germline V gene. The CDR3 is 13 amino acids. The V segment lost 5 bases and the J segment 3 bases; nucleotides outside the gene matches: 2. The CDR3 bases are TGTGCCATCAGTCCGACTAGCGGCTACGAGCAGTACTTC. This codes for CAISPTSGYEQYF.

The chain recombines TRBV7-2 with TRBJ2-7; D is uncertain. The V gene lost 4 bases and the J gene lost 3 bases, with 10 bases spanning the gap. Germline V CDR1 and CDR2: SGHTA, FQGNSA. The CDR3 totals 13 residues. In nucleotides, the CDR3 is TGTGCCAGCAGCTACCTCCACAGCTACGAGCAGTACTTC. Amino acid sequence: CASSYLHSYEQYF.

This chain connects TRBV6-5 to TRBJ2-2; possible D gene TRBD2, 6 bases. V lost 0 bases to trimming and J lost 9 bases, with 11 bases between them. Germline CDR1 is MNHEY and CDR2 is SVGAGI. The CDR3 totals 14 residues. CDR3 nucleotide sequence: TGTGCCAGCAGTTACTCCCTAGCGATCAGGGAGCTGTTTTTT. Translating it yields CASSYSLAIRELFF.

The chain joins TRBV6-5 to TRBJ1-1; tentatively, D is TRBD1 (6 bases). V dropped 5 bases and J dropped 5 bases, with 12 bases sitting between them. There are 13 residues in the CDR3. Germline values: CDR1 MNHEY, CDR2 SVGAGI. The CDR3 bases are TGTGCCAGCAGTCCCAGGGGCGGAACTGAAGCTTTCTTT. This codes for CASSPRGGTEAFF.

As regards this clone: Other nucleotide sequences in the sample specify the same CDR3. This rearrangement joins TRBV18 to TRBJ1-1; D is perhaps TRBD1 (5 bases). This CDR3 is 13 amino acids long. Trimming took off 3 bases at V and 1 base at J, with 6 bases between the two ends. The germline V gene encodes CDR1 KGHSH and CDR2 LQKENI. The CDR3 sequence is CASSPGGNTEAFF. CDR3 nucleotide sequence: TGTGCCAGCTCACCGGGGGGGAACACTGAAGCTTTCTTT.

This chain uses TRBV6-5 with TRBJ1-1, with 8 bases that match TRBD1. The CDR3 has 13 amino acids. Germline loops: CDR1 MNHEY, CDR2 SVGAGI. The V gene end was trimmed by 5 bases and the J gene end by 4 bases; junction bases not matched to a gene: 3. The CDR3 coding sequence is TGTGCCAGCAGTGTAACAGGGGGCACTGAAGCTTTCTTT. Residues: CASSVTGGTEAFF.

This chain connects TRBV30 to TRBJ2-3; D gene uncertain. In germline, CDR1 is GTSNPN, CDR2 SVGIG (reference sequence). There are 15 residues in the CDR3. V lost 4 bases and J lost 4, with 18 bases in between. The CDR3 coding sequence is TGTGCCTGGACGGTCGGCGAGGTAATGGCAGATACGCAGTATTTT. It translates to CAWTVGEVMADTQYF.

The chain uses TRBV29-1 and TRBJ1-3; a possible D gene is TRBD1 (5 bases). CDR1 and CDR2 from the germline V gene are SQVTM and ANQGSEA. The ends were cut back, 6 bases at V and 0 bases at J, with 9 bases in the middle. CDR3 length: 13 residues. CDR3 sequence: CSVTVFSGNTIYF. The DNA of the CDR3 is TGCAGCGTGACAGTCTTCTCTGGAAACACCATATATTTT. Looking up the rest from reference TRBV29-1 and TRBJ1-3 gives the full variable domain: SAVISQKPSRDICQRGTSLTIQCQVDSQVTMMFWYRQQPGQSLTLIATANQGSEATYESGFVIDKFPISRPNLTFSTLTVSNMSPEDSSIYLCSVTVFSGNTIYFGEGSWLTVV.